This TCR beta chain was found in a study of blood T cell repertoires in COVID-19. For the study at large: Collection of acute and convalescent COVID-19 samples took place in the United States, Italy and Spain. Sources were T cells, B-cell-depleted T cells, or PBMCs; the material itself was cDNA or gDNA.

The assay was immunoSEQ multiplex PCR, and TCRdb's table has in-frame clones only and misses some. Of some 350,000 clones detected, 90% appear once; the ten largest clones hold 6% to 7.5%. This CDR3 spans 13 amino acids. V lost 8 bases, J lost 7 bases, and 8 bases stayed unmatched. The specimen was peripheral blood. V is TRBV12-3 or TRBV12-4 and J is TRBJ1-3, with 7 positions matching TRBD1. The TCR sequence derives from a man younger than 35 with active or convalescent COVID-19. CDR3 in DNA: TGTGCCAGCGGCGACAGGGTTGGTAACACCATATATTTT. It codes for CASGDRVGNTIYF.